The clone carrying this T cell receptor beta chain was detected many times. This record belongs to a study of neurological immune-mediated disorders. TCRdb used MiXCR to reprocess the 5' RACE reads, holding one entry per CDR3 protein. Of about 49,000 distinct CDR3 sequences in the sample, 10% were seen once. Sample time point: longitudinal time-point 1 (baseline). CDR3 length: 15 amino acids. Germline V CDR1 and CDR2: SQVTM, ANQGSEA. Trimming left V 4 bases short and J 0 bases short, with 10 bases between. Input material: PBMCs. This sequence was found in a woman between 40 and 50 years old in good health. This chain uses TRBV29-1 with TRBJ2-6; D is undetermined. CDR3 sequence: CSVALVLSGANVLTF. The CDR3 region has the DNA TGCAGCGTTGCGCTCGTACTCTCTGGGGCCAACGTCCTGACTTTC.